The clone carrying this TCR beta chain was counted between two and nine times. Antigen specificity is unknown. Donors ranged from about 6 to 90 years old and were healthy Caucasians in Russia. The record originates from a study of blood T cells in healthy people across ages. For the study at large: For every two T cells, template switching captured about one barcoded beta molecule.

Study-level results: TCR beta diversity, measured per million T cells, fell in a roughly linear way with age.

A second PCR of 7 to 11 cycles used a sample-barcoded 5' primer and a J-beta primer mix. TCRdb reprocessed the 5' RACE reads with MiXCR, giving one entry per CDR3 protein. Here the sample spans 890,000 or so distinct CDR3 sequences, about 59% being singletons. This CDR3 has 16 amino acids. Germline V gives CDR1 LGHNA, CDR2 YSLEER. This clonotype originated in a young man in good health. The rearrangement uses TRBV4-3 and TRBJ2-5, with 7 bases identical to TRBD2. The assigned J gene may be wrong: the sequence end matches TRBJ2-7 better. Sequenced input: blood. The DNA for the CDR3 is TGCGCCAGCAGCCAAGGGCCGGGACTACCCCCTTACGAGCAGTACTTC. Amino acid sequence: CASSQGPGLPPYEQYF.